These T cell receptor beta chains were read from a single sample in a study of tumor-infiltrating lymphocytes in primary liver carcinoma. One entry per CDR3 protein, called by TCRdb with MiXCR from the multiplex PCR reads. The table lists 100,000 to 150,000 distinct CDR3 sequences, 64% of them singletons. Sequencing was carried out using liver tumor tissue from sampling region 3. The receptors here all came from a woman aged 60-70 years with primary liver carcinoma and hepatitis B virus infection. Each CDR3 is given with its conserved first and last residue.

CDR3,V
CGSSYELRRQNNSPLHF,TRBV6-5
CASSGQDSQETQYF,TRBV5-4
CASSSPQARNTEAFF,TRBV12-3/TRBV12-4
CSVRSQVNTEAFF,TRBV29-1
CASSLLRLTTNYGYTF,TRBV28
CASSVGSAYEQYF,TRBV6-1
CSVQRVAGEGTQYF,TRBV29-1
CASNSAGTVGGYTF,TRBV7-8
CAWGVGGKQYF,TRBV30
CAIRREGVNEQFF,TRBV10-3
CARRLREGTEAFF,TRBV12-3/TRBV12-4
CATTGGYNEQFF,TRBV28
CASSPRQGHTTNEELFF,TRBV28
CAWSEYLYNEQFF,TRBV30
CASSHDVYEQYF,TRBV7-9
CASSEDVLRRHF,TRBV6-1
CVSSLTIQGDGDYTF,TRBV11-1
CASSLGEGNEQFF,TRBV12-3/TRBV12-4
CAGNSDRGYYNEQFF,TRBV11-2
CTSSLSSGQNREQYF,TRBV28
CVSNQSTSGFYEQYF,TRBV6-5
CASSSLAGGSSSYNEQFF,TRBV12-3/TRBV12-4
CASSRGLHTGELFF,TRBV28
CASSSQGTGETQYF,TRBV5-1
CASTKRRGTQSLGNTIYF,TRBV6-1
CASSPGTSGRVLFF,TRBV7-7
CASSPRGLGGGDTQYF,TRBV6-1
CSVEEGERNGYTF,TRBV29-1
CASSPQPGGRGYNF,TRBV6-1
CVSRANYGYTF,TRBV6-1
CASSSGGNSYEQCF,TRBV5-5
CSFLLTDTQGEAFF,TRBV29-1
CASSLRGSGLYNEQFF,TRBV7-3
CASGLGLAGYEQYF,TRBV5-4
CVSSPRGRRTDTQYF,TRBV11-1
CSATRDRVCSNQPQHF,TRBV20-1
CASSSTSVNTQYF,TRBV7-9
CASSLGCNYGYTF,TRBV11-2
CASSLLGAVAETQYF,TRBV28
CASSPTPGLAGVRSRTDTQYF,TRBV28
CASSPGPVLGTKSIQYF,TRBV6-1
CASSGGGTPQETLYF,TRBV5-4
CASSSIRTSGRTTDTQYF,TRBV28
CSVASTSDRYEQYF,TRBV29-1
CASITSGIRDRGSYEQYF,TRBV28
CASRGQGARETQYF,TRBV6-1
CGASGTGKKEQYF,TRBV20-1